This T cell receptor (beta chain) comes out of a study of blood T cell repertoires in COVID-19. Turning to the study itself: Collection of acute and convalescent COVID-19 samples took place in the United States, Italy and Spain. PBMCs, B-cell-depleted T cells, or T cells were the source of the cDNA or gDNA that made up the material.

In the original processing: Amplification of reference gene primers provided the estimated nucleated cell counts. The assay was immunoSEQ multiplex PCR, and TCRdb's table has in-frame clones only and misses some. V, J and clone size were drawn from that table, and D and trimming were deduced from the DNA. The data contain roughly 120,000 clones, roughly 87% of them seen just once; the ten biggest clones take up approximately 5%. Trimming pared 4 bases from V and 0 bases from J, leaving 16 bases between. Germline lookup yields CDR1 SQVTM and CDR2 ANQGSEA. The CDR3 runs 16 residues. This clone showed up just a few times.

The source is a human donor in a cohort sampled during active COVID-19. The chain joins TRBV29-1 to TRBJ1-3; a possible D gene is TRBD1 (5 bases). Material: peripheral blood. The CDR3 DNA is TGCAGCGTTGCCCCACGGGAGGGGCCCTCTGGAAACACCATATATTTT. Protein product: CSVAPREGPSGNTIYF.